A single sample is the source of the 20 T cell receptor beta chains below, sequenced in a study of blood T cell repertoires in COVID-19. Clones were sequenced by immunoSEQ multiplex PCR, and TCRdb holds only the in-frame ones, with some missing. The profile covers over 200,000 clones, with 88% appearing a single time and about 0.7% taken by the ten largest. The specimen was peripheral blood. These receptors all come from a human donor in a cohort sampled during active COVID-19.

The DNA for the CDR3 is TGTGCCAGCAGCCCAAAGGGAGGACGGGGGAACACTGAAGCTTTCTTT. As protein: CASSPKGGRGNTEAFF. V usage is TRBV3-1 (or the pseudogene TRBV3-2) and J usage is TRBJ1-1; D remains ambiguous. Germline V lookup: CDR1 LGHDT, CDR2 YNNKEL (reference sequence). This CDR3 has 16 residues. The V gene lost 4 bases and the J gene lost 1 base, with 16 bases spanning the gap.

V gene TRBV6-4 combines with J gene TRBJ2-4, with TRBD1 identical over 7 bases. The CDR3 extends over 13 amino acids. Germline loops: CDR1 MRHNA, CDR2 SNTAGT. With 8 bases clipped from V and 4 bases from J, the junction kept 5 bases outside the gene matches. CDR3 bases: TGTGCCAGCGGGGGCAGGGGGAAAAACATTCAGTACTTC. Protein sequence: CASGGRGKNIQYF.

The V call is TRBV28, the J call TRBJ2-7; possibly TRBD1 for D (5 bases). The CDR3 contains 14 residues. Germline lookup yields CDR1 MDHEN and CDR2 SYDVKM. V shed 3 bases and J shed 3 bases, with 12 bases lying between them. The CDR3 DNA reads TGTGCCAGCAGTTTTACCAGGGAAGTCTACGAGCAGTACTTC. Its protein product is CASSFTREVYEQYF.

The chain has TRBV6-4 and TRBJ2-7; no definite D call. V dropped 5 bases and J dropped 5 bases, with 16 bases sitting between them. In germline, CDR1 is MRHNA, CDR2 SNTAGT. The CDR3 consists of 14 residues. This CDR3 is CASSPFERIDEQYF. CDR3 DNA sequence: TGTGCCAGCAGTCCCTTTGAGAGGATCGACGAGCAGTACTTC.

CDR3 amino acids: CASASLTGYTEAFF. The CDR3 DNA reads as TGTGCCAGCGCTTCCCTGACAGGGTACACTGAAGCTTTCTTT. The V call is TRBV7-8, the J call TRBJ1-1; 7 nucleotides line up with TRBD1. The germline CDR1 and CDR2 sequences are SGHVS and FQNEAQ. Unmatched junction bases numbered 9, after V lost 8 bases and J lost 3 bases. The CDR3 length is 14 residues.

The chain uses TRBV12-2 and TRBJ2-1; the table's D call, TRBD2, has no DNA check behind it. TRBV12-2 is a pseudogene. The CDR3 loop spans 13 amino acids. The CDR3 here is CASRCQLMDEQFF. The CDR3, as DNA: TGTGCAAGTCGCTGCCAACTGATGGATGAGCAGTTCTTC.

The chain couples TRBV28 to TRBJ2-7; 9 positions match TRBD1. J lost 7 bases, V lost 6 bases, and 13 bases had no gene match. The germline gives CDR1 MDHEN, CDR2 SYDVKM. This CDR3 spans 15 amino acids. CDR3 amino acids: CASSPIGTGMSEQYF. The CDR3 bases are TGTGCCAGCAGCCCGATCGGGACAGGGATGTCTGAGCAGTACTTC.

The genes are TRBV9 and TRBJ1-1; maybe TRBD1 (6 bases). Germline CDR1 and CDR2: SGDLS and YYNGEE. The ends were cut back, 5 bases at V and 10 bases at J, with 21 bases in the middle. There are 14 residues in the CDR3. CDR3 in amino acids: CASSSGTLSLGAFF. As DNA, the CDR3 is TGTGCCAGCAGTTCCGGGACACTCTCCCTCGGAGCTTTCTTT.

The rearrangement links TRBV6-5 to TRBJ1-4, with D possibly matching TRBD1 (5 bases). Germline-derived CDR1 and CDR2 are MNHEY and SVGAGI. The CDR3 length is 14 residues. V lost 6 bases, J lost 8 bases, and 16 bases lay in between. CDR3 coding DNA: TGTGCCAGCAGGTCCCGATGGGGCTACGAAAAACTGTTTTTT. It specifies CASRSRWGYEKLFF.

V usage is TRBV5-4 and J usage is TRBJ2-5, with 7 bases aligning to TRBD2. This CDR3 is built from 19 residues. V was clipped by 5 bases and J by 2 bases; unmatched bases: 21. Germline values: CDR1 SGHNT, CDR2 YYREEE (reference sequence). This chain's CDR3 is CASSLPRGGSPRSQETQYF. DNA for the CDR3: TGTGCCAGCAGTCTCCCCCGCGGGGGAAGTCCCCGCTCACAAGAGACCCAGTACTTC.

The chain carries TRBV7-2 and TRBJ1-2, with 7 bases aligning to TRBD1. CDR1 SGHTA and CDR2 FQGNSA come from the germline V gene. The V segment lost 5 bases and the J segment 7 bases; nucleotides outside the gene matches: 4. The CDR3 contains 12 residues. The DNA of the CDR3 is TGTGCCAGCAGCATAGGGGGCTTTGGCTACACCTTC. It specifies CASSIGGFGYTF.

The chain combines TRBV6-5 with TRBJ1-2; D gene uncertain. Trimming took off 2 bases at V and 2 bases at J, with 9 bases between the two ends. Germline loops: CDR1 MNHEY, CDR2 SVGAGI. CDR3 size: 14 residues. The CDR3 protein is CASSYSRKNYGYTF. CDR3 DNA: TGTGCCAGCAGTTACAGCCGTAAGAACTATGGCTACACCTTC.

J is TRBJ2-7 and V is TRBV27; D might be TRBD1 (5 bases). V was clipped by 3 bases and J by 2 bases, with 11 bases between them. The V gene's germline CDR1 is MNHEY and CDR2 SMNVEV (reference sequence). The CDR3 runs 14 residues. In DNA, the CDR3 is TGTGCCAGCAGTTTCGGGTTAGGGGCCTACGAGCAGTACTTC. Protein product: CASSFGLGAYEQYF.

Note on this clone: Additional DNA sequences in this sample encode the identical CDR3. The J gene is TRBJ1-6, the V gene TRBV3-1 (or the pseudogene TRBV3-2); 9 bases map to TRBD1. The CDR3 is made up of 14 amino acids. Germline assignment: CDR1 LGHDT and CDR2 YNNKEL (reference sequence). V dropped 4 bases and J dropped 6; count of bases not matched to a gene: 1. The CDR3 sequence is CASSLGQGNSPLHF. CDR3 DNA: TGTGCCAGCAGCCTGGGACAGGGTAATTCACCCCTCCACTTT.

This rearrangement joins TRBV6-5 to TRBJ2-7; D remains ambiguous. In germline, CDR1 is MNHEY, CDR2 SVGAGI. Trimming took off 2 bases at V and 6 bases at J, with 14 bases between the two ends. The CDR3 covers 14 residues. CDR3 amino acids: CASSYVRGGGEQYF. Written as DNA, the CDR3 is TGTGCCAGCAGTTACGTCCGCGGTGGCGGCGAGCAGTACTTC.

This rearrangement joins TRBV3-1 (or the pseudogene TRBV3-2) to TRBJ1-2, with TRBD1 matching over 7 bases. Germline lookup yields CDR1 LGHDT and CDR2 YNNKEL (reference sequence). V lost 4 bases and J lost 5; bases outside the gene matches: 10. This CDR3 is 15 amino acids long. The CDR3 sequence: CASSPGFLGQYGYTF. Here the CDR3 DNA reads TGTGCCAGCAGCCCCGGTTTCTTGGGACAGTATGGCTACACCTTC.

V usage is TRBV4-1 and J usage is TRBJ1-4; D call uncertain. Germline-derived CDR1 and CDR2 are MGHRA and YSYEKL. Trimming took off 1 base at V and 4 bases at J, with 7 bases between the two ends. This CDR3 region has 14 residues. CDR3 DNA sequence: TGCGCCAGCAGCCAAGGAGAGGTTAATGAAAAACTGTTTTTT. The encoded protein is CASSQGEVNEKLFF.

This rearrangement joins TRBV5-6 to TRBJ2-6, with a tentative D call TRBD1 (6 bases). The V end lost 4 bases, the J end lost 4 bases, and 15 bases lay between the germline ends. This CDR3 has 16 amino acids. Germline V gene lookup returns CDR1 SGHDT and CDR2 YYEEEE. The CDR3 sequence: CASSSYRALGANVLTF. CDR3 bases: TGTGCCAGCAGCAGCTACAGGGCCCTAGGGGCCAACGTCCTGACTTTC. The whole variable domain, filled in from reference TRBV5-6 and TRBJ2-6, reads DAGVTQSPTHLIKTRGQQVTLRCSPKSGHDTVSWYQQALGQGPQFIFQYYEEEERQRGNFPDRFSGHQFPNYSSELNVNALLLGDSALYLCASSSYRALGANVLTFGAGSRLTVL.

The chain combines TRBV28 with TRBJ2-5; 12 nucleotides match TRBD2. The trim removed 8 bases at V and 4 bases at J, leaving 11 bases unmatched. The CDR3 loop spans 16 amino acids. CDR1 MDHEN and CDR2 SYDVKM come from the germline V gene. As DNA, the CDR3 is TGTGCCAGCTGTGGGCTAGCGGGAGGGCTAGGAGAGACCCAGTACTTC. This gives the protein CASCGLAGGLGETQYF.

In its sample, this clone was seen a few times. This chain connects TRBV7-2 to TRBJ1-1; TRBD1 matches 7 bases. V was clipped by 4 bases and J by 4 bases; unmatched bases: 3. From germline, CDR1 is SGHTA and CDR2 FQGNSA. The CDR3 length is 13 residues. CDR3 region: CASSWGQFTEAFF. CDR3 DNA: TGTGCCAGCAGCTGGGGACAGTTCACTGAAGCTTTCTTT.